This T cell receptor beta chain was retrieved from a study of shared clonotypes between healthy human individuals. Only in-frame clones appear in the TCRdb table, and some are missing; sequencing was by immunoSEQ multiplex PCR. The data hold some 2 million clones, with roughly 96% observed a single time. The CDR3 sequence is 16 residues long. Germline V gene lookup returns CDR1 MNHNS and CDR2 SASEGT. J was trimmed by 7 bases and V by 3 bases; bases with no gene match: 10. The clonotype was recovered from a man aged 18 to 29 in good health. The source material was naive CD4+ T cells sorted from blood. The subset denotes: CD45RA+ positively selected. The chain joins TRBV6-1 to TRBJ1-5; TRBD1 matches at 9 bases. CDR3 region: CASSEEGTGKGQPQHF. As DNA, the CDR3 is TGTGCCAGCAGTGAGGAAGGGACAGGGAAGGGGCAGCCCCAGCATTTT.